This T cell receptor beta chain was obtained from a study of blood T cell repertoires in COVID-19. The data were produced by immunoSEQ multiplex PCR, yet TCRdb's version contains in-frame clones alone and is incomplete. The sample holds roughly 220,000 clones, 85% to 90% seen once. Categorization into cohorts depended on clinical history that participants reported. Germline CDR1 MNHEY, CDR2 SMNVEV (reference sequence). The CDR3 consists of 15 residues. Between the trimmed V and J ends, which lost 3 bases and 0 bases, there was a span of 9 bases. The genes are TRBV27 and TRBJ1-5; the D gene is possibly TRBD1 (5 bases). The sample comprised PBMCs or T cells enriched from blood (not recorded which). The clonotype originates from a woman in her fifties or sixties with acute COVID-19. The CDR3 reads CASSFSGYSNQPQHF. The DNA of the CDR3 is TGTGCCAGCAGTTTTTCAGGGTATAGCAATCAGCCCCAGCATTTT.